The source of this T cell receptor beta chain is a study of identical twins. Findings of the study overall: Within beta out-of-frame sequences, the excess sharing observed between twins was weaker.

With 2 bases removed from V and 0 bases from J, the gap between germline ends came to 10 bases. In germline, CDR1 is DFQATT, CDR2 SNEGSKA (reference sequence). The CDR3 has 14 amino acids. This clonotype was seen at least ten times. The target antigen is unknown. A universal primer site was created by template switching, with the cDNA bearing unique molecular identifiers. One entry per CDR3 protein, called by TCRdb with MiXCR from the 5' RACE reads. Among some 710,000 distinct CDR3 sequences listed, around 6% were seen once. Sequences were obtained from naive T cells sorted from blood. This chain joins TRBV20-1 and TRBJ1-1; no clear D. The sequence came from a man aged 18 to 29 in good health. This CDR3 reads CSARHPRMNTEAFF. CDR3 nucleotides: TGCAGTGCTAGACACCCCCGAATGAACACTGAAGCTTTCTTT.